The present T cell receptor beta chain was sequenced within a study of blood T cell repertoires in COVID-19. This clone was counted between two and nine times. TCRdb's table, derived via immunoSEQ multiplex PCR, lists solely in-frame clones and lacks some. The repertoire holds around 280,000 clones, around 84% seen once, with 1% to 1.5% in the top ten. Per the germline V gene, CDR1 is LNHDA and CDR2 is SQIVND (reference sequence). This CDR3 is built from 17 residues. Trimming shortened V by 3 bases and J by 4 bases, and 21 bases separated the two germline ends. The V gene is TRBV19, the J gene TRBJ1-1; maybe TRBD1 (5 bases). The receptor was derived from a man aged 65-85 years with acute or convalescent COVID-19. Material for sequencing was peripheral blood. CDR3 in DNA: TGTGCCAGTAGTATGGACCCAGGAAGGACAAAAATCACTGAAGCTTTCTTT. The encoded protein is CASSMDPGRTKITEAFF.